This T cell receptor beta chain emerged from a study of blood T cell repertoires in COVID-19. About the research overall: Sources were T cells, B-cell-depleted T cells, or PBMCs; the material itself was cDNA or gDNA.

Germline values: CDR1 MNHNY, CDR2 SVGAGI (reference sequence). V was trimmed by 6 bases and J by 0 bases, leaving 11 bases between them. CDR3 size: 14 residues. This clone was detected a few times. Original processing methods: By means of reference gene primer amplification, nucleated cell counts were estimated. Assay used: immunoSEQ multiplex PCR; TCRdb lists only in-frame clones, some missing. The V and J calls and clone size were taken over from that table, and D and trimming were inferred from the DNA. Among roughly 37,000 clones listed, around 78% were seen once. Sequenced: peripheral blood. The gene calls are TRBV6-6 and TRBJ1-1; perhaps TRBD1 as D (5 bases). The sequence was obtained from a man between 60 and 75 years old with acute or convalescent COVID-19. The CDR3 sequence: CASRHGGVNTEAFF. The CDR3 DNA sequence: TGTGCCAGCAGACACGGGGGGGTGAACACTGAAGCTTTCTTT.